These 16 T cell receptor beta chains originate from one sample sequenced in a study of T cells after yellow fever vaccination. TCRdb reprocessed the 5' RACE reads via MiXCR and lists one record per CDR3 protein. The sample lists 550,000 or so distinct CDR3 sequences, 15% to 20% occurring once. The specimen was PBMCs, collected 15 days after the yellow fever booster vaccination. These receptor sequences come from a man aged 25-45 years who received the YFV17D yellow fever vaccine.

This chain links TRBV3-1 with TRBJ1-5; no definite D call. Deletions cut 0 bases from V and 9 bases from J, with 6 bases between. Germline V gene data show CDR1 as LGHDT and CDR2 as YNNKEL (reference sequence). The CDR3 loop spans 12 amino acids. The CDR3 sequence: CASSQDRGPQHF. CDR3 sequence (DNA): TGTGCCAGCAGCCAAGATAGAGGGCCCCAGCATTTT.

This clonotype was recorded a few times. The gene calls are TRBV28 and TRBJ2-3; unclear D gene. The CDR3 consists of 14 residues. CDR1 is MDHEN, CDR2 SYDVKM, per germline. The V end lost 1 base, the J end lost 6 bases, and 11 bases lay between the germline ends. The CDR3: CASSLLNLGDTQYF. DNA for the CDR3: TGTGCCAGCAGTTTATTGAACCTAGGGGATACGCAGTATTTT. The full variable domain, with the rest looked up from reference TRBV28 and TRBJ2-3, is DVKVTQSSRYLVKRTGEKVFLECVQDMDHENMFWYRQDPGLGLRLIYFSYDVKMKEKGDIPEGYSVSREKKERFSLILESASTNQTSMYLCASSLLNLGDTQYFGPGTRLTVL.

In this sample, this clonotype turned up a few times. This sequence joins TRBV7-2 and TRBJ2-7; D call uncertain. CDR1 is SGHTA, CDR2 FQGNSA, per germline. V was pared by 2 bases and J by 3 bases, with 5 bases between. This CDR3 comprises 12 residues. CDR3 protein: CASSLRVYEQYF. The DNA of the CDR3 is TGTGCCAGCAGCTTAAGGGTCTACGAGCAGTACTTC.

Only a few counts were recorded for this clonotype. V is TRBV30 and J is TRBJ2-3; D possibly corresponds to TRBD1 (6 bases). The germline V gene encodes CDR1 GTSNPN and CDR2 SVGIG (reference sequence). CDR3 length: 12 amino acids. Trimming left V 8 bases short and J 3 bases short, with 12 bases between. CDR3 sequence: CAGAGETDTQYF. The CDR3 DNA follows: TGTGCCGGGGCAGGGGAGACAGATACGCAGTATTTT.

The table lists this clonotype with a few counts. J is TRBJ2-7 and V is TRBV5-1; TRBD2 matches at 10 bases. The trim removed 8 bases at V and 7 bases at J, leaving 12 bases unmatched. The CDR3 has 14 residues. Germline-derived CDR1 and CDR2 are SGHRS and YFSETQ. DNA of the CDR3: TGCGCCAGTTCCCTAGCGGGAGATCTTGGTGAGCAGTACTTC. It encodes CASSLAGDLGEQYF.

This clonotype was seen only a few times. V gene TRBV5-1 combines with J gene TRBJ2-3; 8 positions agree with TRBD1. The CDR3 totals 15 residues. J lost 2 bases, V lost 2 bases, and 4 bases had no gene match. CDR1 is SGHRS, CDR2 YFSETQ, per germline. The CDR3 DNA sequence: TGCGCCAGCAGCTTACAGGGGGTATTCACAGATACGCAGTATTTT. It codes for CASSLQGVFTDTQYF.

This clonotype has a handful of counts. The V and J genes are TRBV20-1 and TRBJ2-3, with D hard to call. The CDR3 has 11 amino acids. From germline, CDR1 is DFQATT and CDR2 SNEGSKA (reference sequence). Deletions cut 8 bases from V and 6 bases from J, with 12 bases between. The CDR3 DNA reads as TGCAGTACCCGAGTGGCGGATACGCAGTATTTT. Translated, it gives CSTRVADTQYF.

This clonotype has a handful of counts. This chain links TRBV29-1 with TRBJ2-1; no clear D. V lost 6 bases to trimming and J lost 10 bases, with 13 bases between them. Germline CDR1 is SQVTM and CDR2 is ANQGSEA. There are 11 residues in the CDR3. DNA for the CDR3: TGCAGCGTGGCCTTATTACAAGAGCAGTTCTTC. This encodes CSVALLQEQFF.

The CDR3 reads CASSSAGQGTDTQYF. As DNA, the CDR3 is TGTGCCAGCAGTTCTGCGGGACAAGGCACAGATACGCAGTATTTT. V is TRBV5-4 and J is TRBJ2-3; D assignment may be TRBD1 or TRBD2 (6 bases each). Between the trimmed V and J ends, which lost 5 bases and 1 base, there was a span of 14 bases. Germline assignment: CDR1 SGHNT and CDR2 YYREEE (reference sequence). The CDR3 is 15 amino acids.

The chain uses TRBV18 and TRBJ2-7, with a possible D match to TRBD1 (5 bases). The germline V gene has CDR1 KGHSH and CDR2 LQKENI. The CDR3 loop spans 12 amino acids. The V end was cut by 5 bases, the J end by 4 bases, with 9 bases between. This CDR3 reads CASSAREYEQYF. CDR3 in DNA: TGTGCCAGCTCAGCCAGGGAATACGAGCAGTACTTC.

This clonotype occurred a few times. This chain's CDR3 is CASSQQRTVPHATQYF. CDR3 bases: TGCGCCAGCAGCCAACAACGTACAGTTCCACACGCGACCCAGTACTTC. The V gene is TRBV4-3, the J gene TRBJ2-5, with D uncertain. V was cut by 2 bases and J by 7 bases, with 20 bases left in between. The CDR3 covers 16 residues. Looked up from germline, CDR1 is LGHNA and CDR2 is YSLEER.

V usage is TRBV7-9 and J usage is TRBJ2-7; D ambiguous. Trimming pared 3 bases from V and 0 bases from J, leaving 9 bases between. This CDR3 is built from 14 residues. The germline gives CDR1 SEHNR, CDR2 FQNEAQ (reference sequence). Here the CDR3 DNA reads TGTGCCAGCAGCTTCGACAAGAGCTCCTACGAGCAGTACTTC. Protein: CASSFDKSSYEQYF.

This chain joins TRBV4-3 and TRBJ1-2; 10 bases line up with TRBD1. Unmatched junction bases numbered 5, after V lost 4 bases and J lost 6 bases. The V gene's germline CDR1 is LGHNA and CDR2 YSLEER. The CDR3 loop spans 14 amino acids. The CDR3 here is CASSPRTGGDGYTF. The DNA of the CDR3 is TGCGCCAGCAGCCCCCGGACAGGGGGTGATGGCTACACCTTC.

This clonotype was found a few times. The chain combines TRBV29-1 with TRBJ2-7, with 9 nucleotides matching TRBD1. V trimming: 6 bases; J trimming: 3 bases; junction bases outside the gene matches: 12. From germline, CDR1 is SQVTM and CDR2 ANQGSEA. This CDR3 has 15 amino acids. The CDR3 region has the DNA TGCAGCGTCGCCAAAGGGGGACAGGGATACTACGAGCAGTACTTC. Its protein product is CSVAKGGQGYYEQYF.

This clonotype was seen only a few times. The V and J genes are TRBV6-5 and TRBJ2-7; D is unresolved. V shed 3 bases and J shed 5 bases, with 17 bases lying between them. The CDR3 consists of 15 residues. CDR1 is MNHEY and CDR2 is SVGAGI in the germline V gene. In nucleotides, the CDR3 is TGTGCCAGCAGTTATTCTGGCCTTTGGACCCACGAGCAGTACTTC. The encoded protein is CASSYSGLWTHEQYF.

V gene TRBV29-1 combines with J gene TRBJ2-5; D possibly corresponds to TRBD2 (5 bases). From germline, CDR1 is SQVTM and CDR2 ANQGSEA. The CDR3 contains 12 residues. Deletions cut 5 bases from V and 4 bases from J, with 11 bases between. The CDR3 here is CSVRAGVETQYF. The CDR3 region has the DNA TGCAGCGTTCGTGCGGGTGTAGAGACCCAGTACTTC.